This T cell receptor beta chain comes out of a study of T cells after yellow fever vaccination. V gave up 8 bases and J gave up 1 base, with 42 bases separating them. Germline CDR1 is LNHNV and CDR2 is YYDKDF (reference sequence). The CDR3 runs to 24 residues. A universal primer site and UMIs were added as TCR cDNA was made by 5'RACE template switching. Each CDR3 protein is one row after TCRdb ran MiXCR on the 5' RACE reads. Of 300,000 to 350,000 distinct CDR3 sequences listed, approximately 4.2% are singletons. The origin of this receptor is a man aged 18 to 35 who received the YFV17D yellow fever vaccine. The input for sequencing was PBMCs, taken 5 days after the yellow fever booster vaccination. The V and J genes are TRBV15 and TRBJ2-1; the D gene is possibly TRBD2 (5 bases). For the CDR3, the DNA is TGTGCCACCGTGGGTTCGTTACTGAGGGTATACCAGGCAGGCGCCCTGGGGTCCTACAATGAGCAGTTCTTC. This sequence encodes CATVGSLLRVYQAGALGSYNEQFF.